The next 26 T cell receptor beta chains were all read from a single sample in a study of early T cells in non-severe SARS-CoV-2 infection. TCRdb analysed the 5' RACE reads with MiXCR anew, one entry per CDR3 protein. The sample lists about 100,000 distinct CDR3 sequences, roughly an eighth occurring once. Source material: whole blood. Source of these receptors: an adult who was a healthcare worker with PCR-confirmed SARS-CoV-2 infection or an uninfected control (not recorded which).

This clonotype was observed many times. The CDR3 loop is CASSISGTTNTGELFF. The DNA for the CDR3 is TGTGCCAGTAGTATCTCCGGGACTACGAACACCGGGGAGCTGTTTTTT. This sequence joins TRBV19 and TRBJ2-2; 7 nucleotides line up with TRBD2. CDR3 length: 16 residues. V lost 3 bases and J lost 0; bases outside the gene matches: 4. Germline V gives CDR1 LNHDA, CDR2 SQIVND (reference sequence).

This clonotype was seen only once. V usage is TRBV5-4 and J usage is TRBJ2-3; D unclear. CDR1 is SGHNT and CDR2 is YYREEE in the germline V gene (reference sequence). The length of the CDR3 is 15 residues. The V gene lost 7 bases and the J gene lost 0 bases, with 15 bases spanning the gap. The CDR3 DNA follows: TGTGCCAGCGGCTCTATGGGAACTAGCACAGATACGCAGTATTTT. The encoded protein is CASGSMGTSTDTQYF.

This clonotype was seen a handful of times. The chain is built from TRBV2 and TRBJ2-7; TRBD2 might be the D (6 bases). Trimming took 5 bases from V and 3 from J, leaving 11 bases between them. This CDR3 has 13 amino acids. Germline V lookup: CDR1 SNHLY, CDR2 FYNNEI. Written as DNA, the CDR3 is TGTGCCAGCAGTCACCGGGGGAACTACGAGCAGTACTTC. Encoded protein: CASSHRGNYEQYF.

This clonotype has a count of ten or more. This chain's CDR3 is CAHDREDNEQYF. As DNA, the CDR3 is TGTGCCCACGACAGGGAGGACAACGAGCAGTACTTC. V is TRBV3-1 and J is TRBJ2-7; D may be TRBD1 (7 bases). V lost 11 bases and J 5 bases, leaving 16 bases between the germline ends. This CDR3 contains 12 residues. The V gene's germline CDR1 is LGHDT and CDR2 YNNKEL (reference sequence).

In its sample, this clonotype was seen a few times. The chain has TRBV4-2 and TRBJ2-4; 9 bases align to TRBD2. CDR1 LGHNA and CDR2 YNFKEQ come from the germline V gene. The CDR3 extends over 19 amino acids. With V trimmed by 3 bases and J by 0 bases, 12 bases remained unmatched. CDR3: CASSQTGERGAPAKNIQYF. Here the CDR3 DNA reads TGTGCCAGCAGCCAGACGGGCGAGCGGGGGGCTCCAGCCAAAAACATTCAGTACTTC.

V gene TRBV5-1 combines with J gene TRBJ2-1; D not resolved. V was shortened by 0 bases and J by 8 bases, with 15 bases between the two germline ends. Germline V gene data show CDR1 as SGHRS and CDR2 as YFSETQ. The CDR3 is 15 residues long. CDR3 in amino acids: CASSLGPPTRDEQFF. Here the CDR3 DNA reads TGCGCCAGCAGCTTGGGCCCCCCCACCCGCGATGAGCAGTTCTTC.

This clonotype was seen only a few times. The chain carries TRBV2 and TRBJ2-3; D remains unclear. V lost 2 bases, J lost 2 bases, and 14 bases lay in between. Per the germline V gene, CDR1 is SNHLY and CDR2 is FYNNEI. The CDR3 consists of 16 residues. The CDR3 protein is CASSEITSKVTDTQYF. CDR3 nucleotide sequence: TGTGCCAGCAGTGAAATTACAAGCAAAGTCACAGATACGCAGTATTTT. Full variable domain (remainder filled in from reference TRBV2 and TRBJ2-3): EPEVTQTPSHQVTQMGQEVILRCVPISNHLYFYWYRQILGQKVEFLVSFYNNEISEKSEIFDDQFSVERPDGSNFTLKIRSTKLEDSAMYFCASSEITSKVTDTQYFGPGTRLTVL.

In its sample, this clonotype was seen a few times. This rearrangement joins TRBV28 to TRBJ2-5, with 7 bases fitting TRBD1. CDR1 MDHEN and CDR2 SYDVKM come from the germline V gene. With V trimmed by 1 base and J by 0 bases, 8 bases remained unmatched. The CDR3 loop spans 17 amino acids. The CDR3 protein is CASSLLPGQVNQETQYF. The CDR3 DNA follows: TGTGCCAGCAGTTTATTGCCTGGACAGGTTAACCAAGAGACCCAGTACTTC.

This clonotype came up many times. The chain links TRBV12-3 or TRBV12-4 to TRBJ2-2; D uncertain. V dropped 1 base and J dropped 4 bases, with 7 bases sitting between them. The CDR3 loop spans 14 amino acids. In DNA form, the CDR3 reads TGTGCCAGCAGTTTAGATCTGATCACCGGGGAGCTGTTTTTT. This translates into CASSLDLITGELFF.

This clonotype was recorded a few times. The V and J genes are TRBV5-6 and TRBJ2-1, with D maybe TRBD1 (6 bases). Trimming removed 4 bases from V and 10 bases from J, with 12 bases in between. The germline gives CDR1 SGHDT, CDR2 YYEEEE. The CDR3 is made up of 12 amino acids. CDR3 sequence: CASSRWGREQFF. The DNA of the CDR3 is TGTGCCAGCAGCAGGTGGGGGCGAGAGCAGTTCTTC.

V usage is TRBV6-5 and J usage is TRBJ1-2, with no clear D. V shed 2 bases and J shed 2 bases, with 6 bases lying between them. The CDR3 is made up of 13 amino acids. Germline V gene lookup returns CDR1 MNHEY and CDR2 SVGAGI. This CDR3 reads CASSYDGNYGYTF. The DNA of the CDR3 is TGTGCCAGCAGTTACGACGGGAACTATGGCTACACCTTC.

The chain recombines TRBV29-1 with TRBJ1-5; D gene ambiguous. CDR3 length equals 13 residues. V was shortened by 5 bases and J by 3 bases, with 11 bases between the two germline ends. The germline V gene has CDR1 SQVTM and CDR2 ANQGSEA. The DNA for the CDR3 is TGCAGCGTTAGGTGGGGAAACAATCAGCCCCAGCATTTT. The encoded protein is CSVRWGNNQPQHF.

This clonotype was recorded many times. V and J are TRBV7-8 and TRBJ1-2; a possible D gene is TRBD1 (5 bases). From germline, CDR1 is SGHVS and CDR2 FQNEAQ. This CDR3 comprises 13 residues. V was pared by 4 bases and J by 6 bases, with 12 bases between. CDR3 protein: CASSSPGSHGYTF. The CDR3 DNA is TGTGCCAGCAGCTCGCCAGGGTCCCATGGCTACACCTTC.

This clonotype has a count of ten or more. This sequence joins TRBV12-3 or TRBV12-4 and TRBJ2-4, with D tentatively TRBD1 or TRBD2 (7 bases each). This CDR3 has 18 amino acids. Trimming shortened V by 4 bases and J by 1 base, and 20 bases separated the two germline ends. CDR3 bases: TGTGCCAGCAGTTACCAGGGGGGGTTCCTAGTGGCCAAAAACATTCAGTACTTC. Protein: CASSYQGGFLVAKNIQYF.

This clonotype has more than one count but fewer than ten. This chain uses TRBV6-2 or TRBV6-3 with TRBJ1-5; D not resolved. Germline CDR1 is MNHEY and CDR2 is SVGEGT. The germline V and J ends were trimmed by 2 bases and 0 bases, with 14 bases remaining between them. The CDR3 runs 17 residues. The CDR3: CASSYKIGQNSNQPQHF. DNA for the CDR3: TGTGCCAGCAGTTACAAGATCGGGCAGAATAGCAATCAGCCCCAGCATTTT.

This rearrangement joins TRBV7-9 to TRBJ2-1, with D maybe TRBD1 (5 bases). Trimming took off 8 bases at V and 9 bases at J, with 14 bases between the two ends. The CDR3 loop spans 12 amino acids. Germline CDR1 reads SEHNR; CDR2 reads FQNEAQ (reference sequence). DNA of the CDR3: TGTGCCAGCGAGGAGACAGCTACTGAGCAGTTCTTC. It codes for CASEETATEQFF.

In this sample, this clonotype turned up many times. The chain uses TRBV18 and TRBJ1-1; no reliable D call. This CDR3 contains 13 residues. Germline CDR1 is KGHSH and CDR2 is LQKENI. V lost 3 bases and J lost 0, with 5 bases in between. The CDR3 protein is CASSPMLNTEAFF. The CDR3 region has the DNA TGTGCCAGCTCACCGATGTTGAACACTGAAGCTTTCTTT.

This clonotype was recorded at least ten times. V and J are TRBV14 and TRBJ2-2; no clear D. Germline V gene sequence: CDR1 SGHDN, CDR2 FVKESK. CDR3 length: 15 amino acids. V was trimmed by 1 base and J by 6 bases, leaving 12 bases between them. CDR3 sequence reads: CASSQGSASAGELFF. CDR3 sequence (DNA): TGTGCCAGCAGCCAAGGTTCTGCCAGCGCCGGGGAGCTGTTTTTT.

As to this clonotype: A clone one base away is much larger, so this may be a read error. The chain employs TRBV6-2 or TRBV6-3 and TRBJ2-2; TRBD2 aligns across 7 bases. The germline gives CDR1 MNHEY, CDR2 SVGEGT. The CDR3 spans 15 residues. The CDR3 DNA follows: TGTGTCAGCAGAAGGGACTACCTGAACACCGGGGAGCTGTTTTTT. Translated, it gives CVSRRDYLNTGELFF.

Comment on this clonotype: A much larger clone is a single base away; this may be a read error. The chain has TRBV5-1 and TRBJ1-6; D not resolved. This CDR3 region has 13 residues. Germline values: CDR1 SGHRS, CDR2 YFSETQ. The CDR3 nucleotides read TGCGTCAGCAGTGGCCCCTATAATTCACCCCTCCACTTT. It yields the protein CVSSGPYNSPLHF.

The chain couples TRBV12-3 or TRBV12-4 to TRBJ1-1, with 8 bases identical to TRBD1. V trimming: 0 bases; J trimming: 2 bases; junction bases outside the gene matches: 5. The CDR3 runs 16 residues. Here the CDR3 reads CASSLASRGHNTEAFF. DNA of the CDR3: TGTGCCAGCAGTTTAGCGAGCAGGGGGCATAACACTGAAGCTTTCTTT.

The CDR3 DNA is TGTGCCAGCAGTGGAGGGACAGGGCACACTGAAGCTTTCTTT. Translating it yields CASSGGTGHTEAFF. V and J are TRBV6-1 and TRBJ1-1, with 9 bases matching TRBD1. V was pared by 4 bases and J by 3 bases, with 3 bases of the junction left unmatched. The CDR3 consists of 14 residues. The V gene's germline CDR1 is MNHNS and CDR2 SASEGT.

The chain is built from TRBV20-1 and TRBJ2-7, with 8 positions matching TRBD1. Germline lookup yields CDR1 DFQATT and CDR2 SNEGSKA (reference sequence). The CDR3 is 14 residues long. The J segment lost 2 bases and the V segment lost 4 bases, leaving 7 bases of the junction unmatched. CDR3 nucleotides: TGCAGTGCTATAGGAGTGACAGGGGCCTACGAGCAGTACTTC. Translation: CSAIGVTGAYEQYF.

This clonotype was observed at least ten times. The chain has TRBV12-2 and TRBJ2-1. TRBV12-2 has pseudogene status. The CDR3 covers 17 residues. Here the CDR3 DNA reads TGTGCAAGTCGCTTAGCGAGACTGCGGAGCTCCTACAATGAGCAGTTCTTC. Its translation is CASRLARLRSSYNEQFF.

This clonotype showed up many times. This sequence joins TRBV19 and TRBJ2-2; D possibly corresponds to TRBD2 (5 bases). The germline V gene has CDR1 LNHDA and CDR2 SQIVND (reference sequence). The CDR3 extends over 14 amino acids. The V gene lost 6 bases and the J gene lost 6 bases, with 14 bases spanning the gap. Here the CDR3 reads CASSPTRNAGELFF. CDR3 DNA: TGTGCCAGTAGCCCAACTAGGAATGCCGGGGAGCTGTTTTTT.

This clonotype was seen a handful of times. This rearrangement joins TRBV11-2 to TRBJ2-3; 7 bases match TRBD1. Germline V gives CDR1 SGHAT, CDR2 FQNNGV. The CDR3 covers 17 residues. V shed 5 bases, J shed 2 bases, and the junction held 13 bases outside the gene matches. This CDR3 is CASSERKGTAYTDTQYF. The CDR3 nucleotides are TGTGCCAGCAGCGAACGAAAGGGGACAGCATACACAGATACGCAGTATTTT. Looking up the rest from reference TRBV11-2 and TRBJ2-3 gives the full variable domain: EAGVAQSPRYKIIEKRQSVAFWCNPISGHATLYWYQQILGQGPKLLIQFQNNGVVDDSQLPKDRFSAERLKGVDSTLKIQPAKLEDSAVYLCASSERKGTAYTDTQYFGPGTRLTVL.